This is a list of T cell receptor beta chains from one sample in a study of T cells in localized non-small cell lung cancer. Sequenced by immunoSEQ multiplex PCR; TCRdb stores in-frame clones only, minus some. Seen here are 32,000 or so clones, approximately 87% observed once, and the top ten hold around 4.5%. The sample was peripheral blood, taken before any cancer treatment. These receptors originate from a man between 40 and 70 years old with stage I lung adenocarcinoma. Each CDR3 is given with its conserved first and last residue. D genes are given only for firm matches. Size is stated for part of the rows, as once, few or many counts, or as a class when the clone is expanded.

clone size: .
V gene: TRBV19
D gene: .
J gene: TRBJ1-1
CDR3 protein: CASSIGTRAFTEAFF
CDR3 DNA: TGTGCCAGTAGTATAGGAACCAGGGCTTTCACTGAAGCTTTCTTT

clone size: .
V gene: TRBV7-2
D gene: .
J gene: TRBJ2-1
CDR3 protein: CASSFGRSSYNEQFF
CDR3 DNA: TGTGCCAGCAGCTTCGGACGTAGTTCCTACAATGAGCAGTTCTTC

clone size: .
V gene: TRBV19
D gene: TRBD1
J gene: TRBJ1-2
CDR3 protein: CAGRQGGTMKGYTF
CDR3 DNA: TGTGCCGGCAGACAGGGAGGGACTATGAAAGGCTACACCTTC

clone size: .
V gene: TRBV6-6
D gene: .
J gene: TRBJ2-2
CDR3 protein: CASRKPSGTGELFF
CDR3 DNA: TGTGCCAGCCGGAAACCGTCGGGTACCGGGGAGCTGTTTTTT

clone size: .
V gene: TRBV5-1
D gene: .
J gene: TRBJ1-6
CDR3 protein: CASSSRVDSPLHF
CDR3 DNA: TGCGCCAGCAGCTCCAGGGTGGACTCACCCCTCCACTTT

clone size: .
V gene: TRBV6-1
D gene: .
J gene: TRBJ1-2
CDR3 protein: CASSEGGVAFGYTF
CDR3 DNA: TGTGCCAGCAGTGAAGGTGGGGTAGCTTTTGGCTACACCTTC

clone size: .
V gene: TRBV18
D gene: .
J gene: TRBJ2-5
CDR3 protein: CASSLRGQETQYF
CDR3 DNA: TGTGCCAGCTCTCTCCGGGGCCAAGAGACCCAGTACTTC

clone size: .
V gene: TRBV10-1
D gene: .
J gene: TRBJ2-3
CDR3 protein: CASSAGGDTQYF
CDR3 DNA: TGCGCCAGCAGTGCGGGTGGGGATACGCAGTATTTT

clone size: .
V gene: TRBV27
D gene: TRBD1
J gene: TRBJ2-7
CDR3 protein: CASSRDRVNEQYF
CDR3 DNA: TGTGCCAGCAGTCGGGACAGGGTAAACGAGCAGTACTTC

clone size: .
V gene: TRBV19
D gene: .
J gene: TRBJ1-2
CDR3 protein: CASSISGTANYGYTF
CDR3 DNA: TGTGCCAGTAGTATATCGGGAACGGCTAACTATGGCTACACCTTC

clone size: .
V gene: TRBV5-1
D gene: TRBD2
J gene: TRBJ2-5
CDR3 protein: CASSLSTSGQETQYF
CDR3 DNA: TGCGCCAGCAGCTTGTCGACTAGCGGACAAGAGACCCAGTACTTC

clone size: once
V gene: TRBV21-1
D gene: .
J gene: TRBJ1-1
CDR3 protein: CASNFKDTNTEAFF
CDR3 DNA: TGTGCCAGCAACTTTAAAGACACGAACACTGAAGCTTTCTTT

clone size: few
V gene: TRBV4-1
D gene: .
J gene: TRBJ2-2
CDR3 protein: CASSQVTGYTGELFF
CDR3 DNA: TGCGCCAGCAGCCAAGTGACAGGATACACCGGGGAGCTGTTTTTT

clone size: .
V gene: TRBV19
D gene: .
J gene: TRBJ1-1
CDR3 protein: CASSRDYRGSITEAFF
CDR3 DNA: TGTGCCAGTAGTAGAGATTATCGGGGGAGCATCACTGAAGCTTTCTTT

clone size: .
V gene: TRBV10-3
D gene: TRBD2
J gene: TRBJ2-7
CDR3 protein: CAISEASGVYEQYF
CDR3 DNA: TGTGCCATCAGTGAGGCTAGCGGGGTTTACGAGCAGTACTTC

clone size: .
V gene: TRBV29-1
D gene: .
J gene: TRBJ1-2
CDR3 protein: CSATAPTSGYTF
CDR3 DNA: TGCAGCGCCACTGCTCCCACGTCTGGCTACACCTTC

clone size: .
V gene: TRBV5-5
D gene: .
J gene: TRBJ1-1
CDR3 protein: CASSFDVQASREEAFF
CDR3 DNA: TGTGCCAGCAGCTTTGACGTCCAGGCTAGCCGCGAGGAAGCTTTCTTT

clone size: .
V gene: TRBV9
D gene: .
J gene: TRBJ2-3
CDR3 protein: CASSVGGQKADTQYF
CDR3 DNA: TGTGCCAGCAGCGTAGGTGGACAGAAAGCCGATACGCAGTATTTT

clone size: .
V gene: TRBV4-1
D gene: .
J gene: TRBJ2-5
CDR3 protein: CASSQGWLNQETQYF
CDR3 DNA: TGCGCCAGCAGCCAAGGCTGGCTAAACCAAGAGACCCAGTACTTC

clone size: .
V gene: TRBV30
D gene: .
J gene: TRBJ2-6
CDR3 protein: CAWSRGPIPGANVLTF
CDR3 DNA: TGTGCCTGGAGTCGGGGGCCCATCCCTGGGGCCAACGTCCTGACTTTC

clone size: .
V gene: TRBV5-4
D gene: .
J gene: TRBJ2-7
CDR3 protein: CASSPSPGYEQYF
CDR3 DNA: TGTGCCAGCAGCCCCTCCCCCGGGTACGAGCAGTACTTC

clone size: .
V gene: TRBV6-6
D gene: .
J gene: TRBJ2-2
CDR3 protein: CARISGGGTGELFF
CDR3 DNA: TGTGCCAGGATATCAGGGGGGGGGACCGGGGAGCTGTTTTTT

clone size: few
V gene: TRBV7-9
D gene: .
J gene: TRBJ2-7
CDR3 protein: CASSFSLKDQYF
CDR3 DNA: TGTGCCAGCAGCTTTTCACTCAAGGACCAGTACTTC

clone size: .
V gene: TRBV9
D gene: TRBD2
J gene: TRBJ2-5
CDR3 protein: CASSGEGTQETQYF
CDR3 DNA: TGTGCCAGCAGCGGGGAGGGGACTCAAGAGACCCAGTACTTC

clone size: .
V gene: TRBV18
D gene: .
J gene: TRBJ1-1
CDR3 protein: CASSREQGMNTEAFF
CDR3 DNA: TGTGCCAGCTCACGAGAGCAGGGGATGAACACTGAAGCTTTCTTT

clone size: .
V gene: TRBV12-5
D gene: .
J gene: TRBJ2-5
CDR3 protein: CASGTRGSHQETQYF
CDR3 DNA: TGTGCTAGTGGTACCAGGGGATCCCACCAAGAGACCCAGTACTTC

clone size: .
V gene: TRBV7-8
D gene: .
J gene: TRBJ2-7
CDR3 protein: CASTKGSLGGYEQYF
CDR3 DNA: TGTGCCAGCACCAAGGGATCCCTAGGGGGCTACGAGCAGTACTTC

clone size: .
V gene: TRBV5-1
D gene: .
J gene: TRBJ1-1
CDR3 protein: CASSLDGGTLIVAFF
CDR3 DNA: TGCGCCAGCAGCTTGGACGGTGGGACACTGATTGTAGCTTTCTTT

clone size: .
V gene: TRBV6-5
D gene: TRBD1
J gene: TRBJ1-2
CDR3 protein: CASTRQGAYGYTF
CDR3 DNA: TGTGCCAGCACTAGACAGGGGGCTTATGGCTACACCTTC

clone size: .
V gene: TRBV5-1
D gene: .
J gene: TRBJ2-5
CDR3 protein: CASSLGSKGETQYF
CDR3 DNA: TGCGCCAGCAGCTTGGGGTCGAAGGGAGAGACCCAGTACTTC

clone size: .
V gene: TRBV9
D gene: TRBD1
J gene: TRBJ1-2
CDR3 protein: CASSVGVGTGDGYTF
CDR3 DNA: TGTGCCAGCAGCGTAGGAGTTGGGACAGGGGATGGCTACACCTTC

clone size: .
V gene: TRBV21-1
D gene: .
J gene: TRBJ1-1
CDR3 protein: CASMEDRGRGKGKDTEAFF
CDR3 DNA: TGTGCCAGCATGGAGGACAGGGGGCGCGGAAAGGGTAAGGACACTGAAGCTTTCTTT

clone size: .
V gene: TRBV5-1
D gene: .
J gene: TRBJ2-5
CDR3 protein: CASSLGSRQSPTQYF
CDR3 DNA: TGCGCCAGCAGTTTGGGATCTCGACAGTCTCCGACCCAGTACTTC

clone size: .
V gene: TRBV7-2
D gene: TRBD1
J gene: TRBJ1-4
CDR3 protein: CASSRDRGGEKLFF
CDR3 DNA: TGTGCCAGCAGTCGGGACAGGGGGGGTGAAAAACTGTTTTTT

clone size: .
V gene: TRBV5-6
D gene: TRBD1
J gene: TRBJ1-1
CDR3 protein: CASSPRDRVYVNTEAFF
CDR3 DNA: TGTGCCAGCAGCCCTAGGGACAGGGTATACGTTAACACTGAAGCTTTCTTT

clone size: once
V gene: TRBV2
D gene: TRBD1
J gene: TRBJ2-1
CDR3 protein: CASNTGTGFSEQFF
CDR3 DNA: TGTGCCAGCAATACCGGGACAGGGTTTAGTGAGCAGTTCTTC

clone size: .
V gene: TRBV6-1
D gene: .
J gene: TRBJ1-4
CDR3 protein: CASSEIGAGEKLFF
CDR3 DNA: TGTGCCAGCAGTGAAATAGGGGCCGGGGAAAAACTGTTTTTT

clone size: .
V gene: TRBV7-2
D gene: TRBD2
J gene: TRBJ2-5
CDR3 protein: CASSLGIPGLEGETQYF
CDR3 DNA: TGTGCCAGCAGCTTAGGAATTCCGGGACTAGAGGGTGAGACCCAGTACTTC

clone size: .
V gene: TRBV6-1
D gene: .
J gene: TRBJ1-4
CDR3 protein: CASSEQAGIGEKLFF
CDR3 DNA: TGTGCCAGCAGTGAACAAGCAGGGATTGGGGAAAAACTGTTTTTT

clone size: .
V gene: TRBV27
D gene: .
J gene: TRBJ2-5
CDR3 protein: CASSFSGSRETQYF
CDR3 DNA: TGTGCCAGCAGTTTTAGCGGAAGTAGAGAGACCCAGTACTTC

clone size: .
V gene: TRBV27
D gene: .
J gene: TRBJ1-5
CDR3 protein: CASSSKFRQGLSNQPQHF
CDR3 DNA: TGTGCCAGCAGTTCTAAGTTCCGGCAGGGACTTAGCAATCAGCCCCAGCATTTT

clone size: few
V gene: TRBV19
D gene: .
J gene: TRBJ1-1
CDR3 protein: CASSTPRGTEAFF
CDR3 DNA: TGTGCCAGTAGTACCCCCCGGGGAACTGAAGCTTTCTTT

clone size: .
V gene: TRBV5-8
D gene: TRBD2
J gene: TRBJ2-7
CDR3 protein: CASSPGLAASGQYF
CDR3 DNA: TGTGCCAGCAGCCCGGGACTAGCGGCCTCCGGGCAGTACTTC

clone size: .
V gene: TRBV19
D gene: .
J gene: TRBJ2-7
CDR3 protein: CASSIEGTYEQYF
CDR3 DNA: TGTGCCAGTAGTATCGAAGGCACCTACGAGCAGTACTTC

clone size: .
V gene: TRBV27
D gene: .
J gene: TRBJ2-7
CDR3 protein: CASARPLGAQLVYEQYF
CDR3 DNA: TGTGCCAGCGCTAGGCCTTTGGGGGCCCAACTAGTCTACGAGCAGTACTTC

clone size: .
V gene: TRBV11-2
D gene: .
J gene: TRBJ1-2
CDR3 protein: CASSLTLKILYGYTF
CDR3 DNA: TGTGCCAGCAGCTTAACCCTAAAGATACTCTATGGCTACACCTTC

clone size: .
V gene: TRBV11-1
D gene: .
J gene: TRBJ1-6
CDR3 protein: CASSLGRGLGSPLHF
CDR3 DNA: TGTGCCAGCAGCTTAGGAAGGGGCTTGGGTTCACCCCTCCACTTT

clone size: .
V gene: TRBV7-2
D gene: .
J gene: TRBJ1-5
CDR3 protein: CASSLGMVQPQHF
CDR3 DNA: TGTGCCAGCAGCTTAGGGATGGTTCAGCCCCAGCATTTT

clone size: .
V gene: TRBV11-2
D gene: TRBD1
J gene: TRBJ1-1
CDR3 protein: CASSLQGDGAEAFF
CDR3 DNA: TGTGCCAGCAGCCTACAGGGGGATGGGGCTGAAGCTTTCTTT

clone size: .
V gene: TRBV19
D gene: .
J gene: TRBJ2-5
CDR3 protein: CASSIMVGGSPGGETQYF
CDR3 DNA: TGTGCCAGTAGTATAATGGTCGGAGGGTCCCCAGGGGGAGAGACCCAGTACTTC

clone size: .
V gene: TRBV5-5
D gene: TRBD1
J gene: TRBJ2-4
CDR3 protein: CASSLGTGDKNIQYF
CDR3 DNA: TGTGCCAGCAGCTTGGGGACAGGGGACAAAAACATTCAGTACTTC

clone size: .
V gene: TRBV19
D gene: .
J gene: TRBJ2-7
CDR3 protein: CASSIANLRGAEQYF
CDR3 DNA: TGTGCCAGTAGTATAGCAAACCTCAGAGGGGCCGAGCAGTACTTC

clone size: .
V gene: TRBV10-3
D gene: .
J gene: TRBJ1-1
CDR3 protein: CAISESGGSTEAFF
CDR3 DNA: TGTGCCATCAGTGAGTCCGGGGGTAGCACTGAAGCTTTCTTT

clone size: .
V gene: TRBV5-5
D gene: TRBD1
J gene: TRBJ1-1
CDR3 protein: CASSPRQGKLTEAFF
CDR3 DNA: TGTGCCAGCAGCCCCCGACAGGGGAAGTTAACTGAAGCTTTCTTT

clone size: once
V gene: TRBV6-5
D gene: .
J gene: TRBJ2-7
CDR3 protein: CASAGAYEQYF
CDR3 DNA: TGTGCCAGCGCCGGAGCTTACGAGCAGTACTTC